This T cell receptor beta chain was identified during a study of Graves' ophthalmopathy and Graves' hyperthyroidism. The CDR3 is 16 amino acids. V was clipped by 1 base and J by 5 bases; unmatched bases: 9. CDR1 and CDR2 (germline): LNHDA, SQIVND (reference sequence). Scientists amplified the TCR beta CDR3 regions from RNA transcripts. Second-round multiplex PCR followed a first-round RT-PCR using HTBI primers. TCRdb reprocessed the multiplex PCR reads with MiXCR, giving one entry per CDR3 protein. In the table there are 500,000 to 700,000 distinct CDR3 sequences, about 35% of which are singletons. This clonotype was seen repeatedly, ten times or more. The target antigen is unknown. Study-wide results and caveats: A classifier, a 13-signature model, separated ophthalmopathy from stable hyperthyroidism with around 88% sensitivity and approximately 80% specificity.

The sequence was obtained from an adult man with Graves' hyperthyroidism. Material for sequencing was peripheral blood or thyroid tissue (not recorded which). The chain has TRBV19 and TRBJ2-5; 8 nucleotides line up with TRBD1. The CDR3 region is CASSIGGQVKVETQYF. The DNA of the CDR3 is TGTGCCAGTAGTATAGGGGGACAGGTGAAGGTGGAGACCCAGTACTTC.